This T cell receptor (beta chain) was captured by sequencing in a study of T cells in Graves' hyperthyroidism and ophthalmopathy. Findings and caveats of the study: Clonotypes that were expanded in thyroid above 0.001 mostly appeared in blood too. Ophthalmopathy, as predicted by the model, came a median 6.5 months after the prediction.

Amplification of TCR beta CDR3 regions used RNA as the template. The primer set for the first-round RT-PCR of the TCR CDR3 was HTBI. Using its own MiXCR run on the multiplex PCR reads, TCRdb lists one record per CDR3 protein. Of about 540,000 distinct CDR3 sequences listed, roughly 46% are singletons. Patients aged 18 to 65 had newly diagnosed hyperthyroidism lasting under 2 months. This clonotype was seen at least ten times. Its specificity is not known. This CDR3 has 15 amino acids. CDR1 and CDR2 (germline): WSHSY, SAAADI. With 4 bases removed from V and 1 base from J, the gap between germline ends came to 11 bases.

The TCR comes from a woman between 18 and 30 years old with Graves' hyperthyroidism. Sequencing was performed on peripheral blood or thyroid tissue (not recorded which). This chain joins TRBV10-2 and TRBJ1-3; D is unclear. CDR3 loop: CASSVLGGSGNTIYF. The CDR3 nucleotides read TGCGCCAGCAGTGTGCTGGGCGGTTCTGGAAACACCATATATTTT.